This is a list of T cell receptor beta chains from one sample in a study of graft-versus-host responses after intestinal transplantation. The table came from immunoSEQ multiplex PCR; TCRdb's copy has only in-frame clones and leaves some out. The data hold about 9,800 clones, with around 91% observed a single time. The specimen was PBMCs, collected 43 to 45 days after intestinal transplant. The receptor set was obtained from a human patient who received an intestinal transplant, so some T cells may come from the graft donor. Each CDR3 is given with its conserved first and last residue. The order of the fields is V gene, clone size, J gene, D gene, CDR3 DNA, CDR3 protein. The D gene is left open where the match is weak. Size tells how often a clone was seen (once, few, many) or the class of an expanded clone, and some rows leave it out.

TRBV2,NA,TRBJ1-1,NA,TGTGCCAGCAGTGAGAACAGCTACTTGAACACTGAAGCTTTCTTT,CASSENSYLNTEAFF
TRBV2,once,TRBJ2-3,TRBD2,TGTGCCAGCACCGACGGGACTAGGCGCACAGATACGCAGTATTTT,CASTDGTRRTDTQYF
TRBV7-6,NA,TRBJ2-2,NA,TGTGCCAGCAGCTTAAAAAGGGGGGGCGTCGACCCGAACACCGGGGAGCTGTTTTTT,CASSLKRGGVDPNTGELFF
TRBV7-2,NA,TRBJ2-7,TRBD2,TGTGCCAGCAGCTTAACTAGCGGGGGGAGCTACGAGCAGTACTTC,CASSLTSGGSYEQYF
TRBV6-5,NA,TRBJ1-2,NA,TGTGCCAGCAGTTACTCGAACGGGGGAAATGTAGATGGCTACACCTTC,CASSYSNGGNVDGYTF
TRBV7-9,NA,TRBJ1-1,NA,TGTGCCAGCAGCGGAGGTGGGGTTGAAGCTTTCTTT,CASSGGGVEAFF
TRBV2,NA,TRBJ2-3,NA,TGTGCCAGCAGTGAAGGGGACTTATCCGGCACAGATACGCAGTATTTT,CASSEGDLSGTDTQYF
TRBV10-2,NA,TRBJ2-7,NA,TGCGCCAGCAGTTACCAAACCACAAGAGGCGAGCAGTACTTC,CASSYQTTRGEQYF
TRBV6-5,NA,TRBJ2-3,TRBD2,TGTGCCAGCAGGCCTAGCGGGAGGAGGGAAGATACGCAGTATTTT,CASRPSGRREDTQYF
TRBV19,NA,TRBJ2-3,NA,TGTGCCAGTTCTGTTGGGGGCTCAGATACGCAGTATTTT,CASSVGGSDTQYF
TRBV7-9,NA,TRBJ2-2,NA,TGTGCCAGCAGCCCCGACAGAAACACCGGGGAGCTGTTTTTT,CASSPDRNTGELFF
TRBV12-2,NA,TRBJ1-6,NA,TGTGCAAGTCGCTTCAGGACAGATAATTCACCCCTCCACTTT,CASRFRTDNSPLHF
TRBV19,NA,TRBJ2-7,TRBD2,TGTGCCAGTAGTATCGCCAGCGGGGTAACTATCTACGAGCAGTACTTC,CASSIASGVTIYEQYF
TRBV2,NA,TRBJ2-3,NA,TGTGCCAGCATCCCTCGGGCGTATCTGTCAGATACGCAGTATTTT,CASIPRAYLSDTQYF
TRBV11-2,NA,TRBJ2-3,TRBD2,TGTGCCAGCAGCCGGTCCTGGCGGGAGAGAAGAACAAACACAGATACGCAGTATTTT,CASSRSWRERRTNTDTQYF
TRBV18,once,TRBJ1-4,NA,TGTGCCAGCTCACCTCCACGCAGAGGGAGAGATGAAAAACTGTTTTTT,CASSPPRRGRDEKLFF
TRBV9,NA,TRBJ2-7,TRBD2,TGTGCCAGCGGTCCCGATAGCGGGGGGGCCTACGAGCAGTACTTC,CASGPDSGGAYEQYF
TRBV5-5,NA,TRBJ2-7,NA,TGTGCCAGCAGCCTAGGGACGGGAAGCTCCTACGAGCAGTACTTC,CASSLGTGSSYEQYF
TRBV11-2,NA,TRBJ2-1,TRBD2,TGTGCCAGCAGCTCCCGGACTAGCGGGAGTAATGAGCAGTTCTTC,CASSSRTSGSNEQFF
TRBV19,NA,TRBJ1-2,NA,TGTGCCAGTAGTATACAGGACCAGGCTGCGGACTATGGCTACACCTTC,CASSIQDQAADYGYTF
TRBV2,NA,TRBJ2-7,NA,TGTGCCAGCAGGGCCCTGGGTTACGAGCAGTACTTC,CASRALGYEQYF
TRBV19,NA,TRBJ1-5,TRBD1,TGTGCCAGTAAACCCGGGACAGGGGTTAATCAGCCCCAGCATTTT,CASKPGTGVNQPQHF
TRBV2,NA,TRBJ2-3,NA,TGTGCCAGCAGTGAAGGAATGCCCCGGGACACAGATACGCAGTATTTT,CASSEGMPRDTDTQYF
TRBV5-5,few,TRBJ1-5,NA,TGTGCCAGCAGCTTGGGGGGGGCGAGCAATCAGCCCCAGCATTTT,CASSLGGASNQPQHF
TRBV19,NA,TRBJ2-1,NA,TGTGCCAGTAGTATCTCGTATGAGCAGTTCTTC,CASSISYEQFF
TRBV6-5,NA,TRBJ2-3,TRBD2,TGTGCCAGCAGTTATTTAGCGGGAGATTCAGATACGCAGTATTTT,CASSYLAGDSDTQYF
TRBV25-1,NA,TRBJ2-2,TRBD2,TGTGCCAGCCGGGGCATAGGGGAGGGCGGGGAGCTGTTTTTT,CASRGIGEGGELFF
TRBV5-1,NA,TRBJ1-4,NA,TGCGCCAGCAGCTTGGGGTGGCTTCGGGGGGCTGTTAATGAAAAACTGTTTTTT,CASSLGWLRGAVNEKLFF
TRBV23-1,NA,TRBJ1-5,TRBD1,TGCGCCAGCAGCCGGGACAGGGAGGAACAGCCCCAGCATTTT,CASSRDREEQPQHF
TRBV5-1,few,TRBJ2-1,TRBD2,TGCGCCAGCAGCTTGAGGTCCAGCGGGGGGGCACATGAGCAGTTCTTC,CASSLRSSGGAHEQFF
TRBV28,NA,TRBJ2-7,NA,TGTGCCAGCAGTTTTGAGCAGGACAACTATTCCTACGAGCAGTACTTC,CASSFEQDNYSYEQYF
TRBV2,NA,TRBJ2-2,NA,TGTGCCAGCAGTGTACTAGGGGAGCTGTTTTTT,CASSVLGELFF
TRBV4-1,NA,TRBJ2-7,NA,TGCGCCAGCAGCCAGGCAGGGTGGGGGGAGCCCTCCTACGAGCAGTACTTC,CASSQAGWGEPSYEQYF
TRBV10-1,few,TRBJ2-7,TRBD2,TGCGCCAGCAGTGAGTCGACTAGCGGGGGCTACGAGCAGTACTTC,CASSESTSGGYEQYF
TRBV5-1,NA,TRBJ1-1,NA,TGCGCCAGCAGCTCGCCCGGGGGGATCACTGAAGCTTTCTTT,CASSSPGGITEAFF
TRBV28,NA,TRBJ2-7,TRBD2,TGTGCCAGCAGTTTGGGACTAGCGGGAGACGAGCAGTACTTC,CASSLGLAGDEQYF
TRBV15,NA,TRBJ2-3,NA,TGTGCCACCAGCATCCGAGGCGGGGGCACAGATACGCAGTATTTT,CATSIRGGGTDTQYF
TRBV4-1,NA,TRBJ2-3,TRBD2,TGCGCCAGCAGCCAAGATAAGCGGGGGGCGGGAGATACGCAGTATTTT,CASSQDKRGAGDTQYF
TRBV29-1,NA,TRBJ2-7,NA,TGCAGCGTTGAAGAGGGGTACGAGCAGTACTTC,CSVEEGYEQYF
TRBV4-3,NA,TRBJ2-3,NA,TGCGCCAGCAGCCAAGTGCCGACTAGCACAGATACGCAGTATTTT,CASSQVPTSTDTQYF
TRBV29-1,NA,TRBJ2-5,NA,TGCAGCGTTGCGTTGCGGGTAGAACCCCAAGAGACCCAGTACTTC,CSVALRVEPQETQYF
TRBV6-1,NA,TRBJ2-1,NA,TGTGCCAGCAGTGAAGCGACGACAGGATCGTACAATGAGCAGTTCTTC,CASSEATTGSYNEQFF
TRBV6-6,NA,TRBJ2-2,TRBD2,TGTGCCGGCAAAACGGGGAGGGCCGGGGAGCTGTTTTTT,CAGKTGRAGELFF
TRBV7-6,NA,TRBJ2-5,TRBD1,TGTGCCAGCAGCCCGCGACAGGGAATAAGTTCGGGGACCCAGTACTTC,CASSPRQGISSGTQYF
TRBV5-1,NA,TRBJ2-7,TRBD2,TGCGCCAGCAGCTTGGTGGGGAGAGCGGGAGGGCCCAAGTCCTACGAGCAGTACTTC,CASSLVGRAGGPKSYEQYF
TRBV19,NA,TRBJ2-7,NA,TGTGCCAGTAGCCCCTGGGGGGCGCGGATCGAGCAGTACTTC,CASSPWGARIEQYF
TRBV6-6,NA,TRBJ1-5,NA,TGTGCCAGCAGTTACCCGCGGGATGATCAGCCCCAGCATTTT,CASSYPRDDQPQHF
TRBV18,NA,TRBJ2-3,NA,TGTGCCAGCTCACCGAGGCAGATCTCATCCGGAGATACGCAGTATTTT,CASSPRQISSGDTQYF
TRBV5-1,NA,TRBJ2-7,TRBD2,TGCGCCAGCTCCTTCTTAGCGGGGGGGCCGACCTACGAGCAGTACTTC,CASSFLAGGPTYEQYF
TRBV19,NA,TRBJ2-7,NA,TGTGCCAGTCCTAGGGGACCAAACGTCGAGCAGTACTTC,CASPRGPNVEQYF
TRBV27,once,TRBJ2-1,TRBD2,TGTGCCAGCGGACCCCGGCTAGCGGTTTACAATGAGCAGTTCTTC,CASGPRLAVYNEQFF
TRBV4-1,NA,TRBJ2-7,TRBD1,TGCGCCAGCAGCCTTTCCGGGACAGAGACCTACGAGCAGTACTTC,CASSLSGTETYEQYF
TRBV7-9,NA,TRBJ2-7,TRBD2,TGTGCCAGCAGCTTAGAGACTAGCGGGATCAACTACGAGCAGTACTTC,CASSLETSGINYEQYF
TRBV4-1,NA,TRBJ1-2,NA,TGCGCCAGCAGCCAAGAGACGAGTAACTATGGCTACACCTTC,CASSQETSNYGYTF